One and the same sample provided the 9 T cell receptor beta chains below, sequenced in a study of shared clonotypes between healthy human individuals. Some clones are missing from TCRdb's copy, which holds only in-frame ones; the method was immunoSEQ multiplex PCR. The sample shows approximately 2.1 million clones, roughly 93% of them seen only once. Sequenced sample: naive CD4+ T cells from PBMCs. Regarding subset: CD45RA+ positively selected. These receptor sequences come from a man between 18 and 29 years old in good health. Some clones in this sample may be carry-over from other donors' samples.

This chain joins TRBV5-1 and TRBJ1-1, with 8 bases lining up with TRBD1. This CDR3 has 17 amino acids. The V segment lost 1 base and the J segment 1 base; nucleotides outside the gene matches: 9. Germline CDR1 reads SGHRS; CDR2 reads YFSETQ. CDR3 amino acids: CASSLRAGGATNTEAFF. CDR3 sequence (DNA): TGCGCCAGCAGCTTGAGGGCAGGGGGCGCGACGAACACTGAAGCTTTCTTT. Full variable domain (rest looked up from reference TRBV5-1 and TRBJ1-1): KAGVTQTPRYLIKTRGQQVTLSCSPISGHRSVSWYQQTPGQGLQFLFEYFSETQRNKGNFPGRFSGRQFSNSRSEMNVSTLELGDSALYLCASSLRAGGATNTEAFFGQGTRLTVV.

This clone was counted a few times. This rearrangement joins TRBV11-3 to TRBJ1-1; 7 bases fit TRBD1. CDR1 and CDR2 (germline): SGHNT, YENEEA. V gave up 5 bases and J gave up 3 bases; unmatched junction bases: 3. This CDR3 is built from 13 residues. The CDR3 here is CASSRGQDTEAFF. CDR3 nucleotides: TGTGCCAGCAGCCGCGGACAGGACACTGAAGCTTTCTTT.

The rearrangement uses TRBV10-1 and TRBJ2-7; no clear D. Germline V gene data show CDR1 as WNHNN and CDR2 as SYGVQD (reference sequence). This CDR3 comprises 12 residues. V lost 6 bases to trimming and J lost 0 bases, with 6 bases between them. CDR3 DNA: TGCGCCAGCAGCGCGAACTCCTACGAGCAGTACTTC. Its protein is CASSANSYEQYF.

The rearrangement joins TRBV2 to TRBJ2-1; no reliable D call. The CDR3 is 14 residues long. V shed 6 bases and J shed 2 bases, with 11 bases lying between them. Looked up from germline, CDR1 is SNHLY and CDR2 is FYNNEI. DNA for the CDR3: TGTGCCAGCAGCCCATGGCAAACCTACAATGAGCAGTTCTTC. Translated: CASSPWQTYNEQFF.

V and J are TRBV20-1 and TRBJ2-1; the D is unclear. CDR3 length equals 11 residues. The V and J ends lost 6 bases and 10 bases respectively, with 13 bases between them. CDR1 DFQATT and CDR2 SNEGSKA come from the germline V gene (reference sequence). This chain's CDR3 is CSAPWQMEQFF. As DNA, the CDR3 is TGCAGTGCCCCCTGGCAGATGGAGCAGTTCTTC.

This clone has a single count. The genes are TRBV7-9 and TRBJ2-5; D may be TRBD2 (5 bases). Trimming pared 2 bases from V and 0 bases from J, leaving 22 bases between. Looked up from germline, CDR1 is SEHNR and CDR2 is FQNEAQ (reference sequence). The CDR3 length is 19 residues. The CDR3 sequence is CASSLLYGGSNRYQETQYF. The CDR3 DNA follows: TGTGCCAGCAGCTTATTGTATGGTGGGAGTAACCGGTACCAAGAGACCCAGTACTTC.

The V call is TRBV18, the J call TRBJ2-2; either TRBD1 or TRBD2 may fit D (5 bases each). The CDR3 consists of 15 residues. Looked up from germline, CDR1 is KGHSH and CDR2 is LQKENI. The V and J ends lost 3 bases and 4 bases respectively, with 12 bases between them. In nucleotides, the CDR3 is TGTGCCAGCTCACCTTCCCGGGGCGGCACCGGGGAGCTGTTTTTT. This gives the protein CASSPSRGGTGELFF. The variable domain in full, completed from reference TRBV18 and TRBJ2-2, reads NAGVMQNPRHLVRRRGQEARLRCSPMKGHSHVYWYRQLPEEGLKFMVYLQKENIIDESGMPKERFSAEFPKEGPSILRIQQVVRGDSAAYFCASSPSRGGTGELFFGEGSRLTVL.

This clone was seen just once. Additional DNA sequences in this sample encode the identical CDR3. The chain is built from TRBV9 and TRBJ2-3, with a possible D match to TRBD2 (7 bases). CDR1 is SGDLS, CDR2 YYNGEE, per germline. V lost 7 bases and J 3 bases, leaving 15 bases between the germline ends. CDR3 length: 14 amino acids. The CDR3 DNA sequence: TGTGCCAGCTCCGTGGGGGGGCCTACAGATACGCAGTATTTT. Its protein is CASSVGGPTDTQYF.

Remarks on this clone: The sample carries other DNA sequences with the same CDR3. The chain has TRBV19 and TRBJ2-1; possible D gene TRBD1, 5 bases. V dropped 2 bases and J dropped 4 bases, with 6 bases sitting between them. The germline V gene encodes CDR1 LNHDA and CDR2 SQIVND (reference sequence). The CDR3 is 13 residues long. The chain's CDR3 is CASSIRGYNEQFF. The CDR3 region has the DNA TGTGCCAGTAGTATAAGGGGTTACAATGAGCAGTTCTTC.